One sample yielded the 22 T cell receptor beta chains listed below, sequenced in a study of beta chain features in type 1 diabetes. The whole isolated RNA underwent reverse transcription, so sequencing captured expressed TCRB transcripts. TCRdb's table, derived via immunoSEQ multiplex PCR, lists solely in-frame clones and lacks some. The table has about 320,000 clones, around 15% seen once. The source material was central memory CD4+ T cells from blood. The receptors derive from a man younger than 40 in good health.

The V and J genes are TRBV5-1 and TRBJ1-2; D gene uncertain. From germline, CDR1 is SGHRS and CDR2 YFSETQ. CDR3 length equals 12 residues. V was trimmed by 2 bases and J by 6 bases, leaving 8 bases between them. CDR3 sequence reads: CASSFDRNGYTF. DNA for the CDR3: TGCGCCAGCAGCTTCGACCGTAATGGCTACACCTTC.

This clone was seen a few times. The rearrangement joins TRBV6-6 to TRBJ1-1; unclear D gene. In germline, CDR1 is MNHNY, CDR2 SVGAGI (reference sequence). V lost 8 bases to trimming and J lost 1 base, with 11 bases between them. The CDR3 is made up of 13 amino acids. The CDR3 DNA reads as TGTGCCAGCGGCCGCGGGAGGAACACTGAAGCTTTCTTT. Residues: CASGRGRNTEAFF.

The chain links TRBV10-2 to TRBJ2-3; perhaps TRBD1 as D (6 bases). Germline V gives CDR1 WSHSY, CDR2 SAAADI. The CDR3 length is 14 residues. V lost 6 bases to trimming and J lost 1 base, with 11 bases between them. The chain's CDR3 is CASRGAARTDTQYF. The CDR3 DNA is TGCGCCAGCAGGGGGGCGGCCCGCACAGATACGCAGTATTTT.

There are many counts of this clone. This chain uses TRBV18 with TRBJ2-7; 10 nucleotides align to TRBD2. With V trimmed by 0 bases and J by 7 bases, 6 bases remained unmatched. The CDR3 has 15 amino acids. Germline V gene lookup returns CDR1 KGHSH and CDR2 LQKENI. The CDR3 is CASSPPSGGASEQYF. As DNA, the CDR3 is TGTGCCAGCTCACCACCCAGCGGGGGGGCGTCTGAGCAGTACTTC.

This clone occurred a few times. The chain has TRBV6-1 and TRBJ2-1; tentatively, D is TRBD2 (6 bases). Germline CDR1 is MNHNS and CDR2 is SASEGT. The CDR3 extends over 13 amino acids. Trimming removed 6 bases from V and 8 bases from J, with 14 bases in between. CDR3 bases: TGTGCCAGCAGCCCCGGTGGAGGGTATGAGCAGTTCTTC. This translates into CASSPGGGYEQFF.

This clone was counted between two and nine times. The chain's CDR3 is CASSLLGTSGAGETQYF. The CDR3 region has the DNA TGTGCCAGCAGCCTCCTTGGGACTAGCGGGGCCGGGGAGACCCAGTACTTC. This chain joins TRBV7-2 and TRBJ2-5; 13 nucleotides match TRBD2. CDR3 length: 17 amino acids. Germline V gives CDR1 SGHTA, CDR2 FQGNSA. The ends lost 5 bases at V and 5 bases at J; junction bases unmatched: 11.

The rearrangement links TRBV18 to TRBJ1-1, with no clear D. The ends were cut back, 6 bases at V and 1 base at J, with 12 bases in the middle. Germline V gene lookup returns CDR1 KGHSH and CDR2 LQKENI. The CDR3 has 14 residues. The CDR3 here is CASSQIQSNTEAFF. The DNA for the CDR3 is TGTGCCAGCTCGCAAATTCAATCGAACACTGAAGCTTTCTTT.

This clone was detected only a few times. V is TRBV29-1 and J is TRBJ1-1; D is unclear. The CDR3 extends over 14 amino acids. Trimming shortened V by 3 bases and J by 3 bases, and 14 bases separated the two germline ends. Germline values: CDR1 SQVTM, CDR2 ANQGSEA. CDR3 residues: CSVDVRGLDTEAFF. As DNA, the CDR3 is TGCAGCGTTGACGTACGGGGTCTGGACACTGAAGCTTTCTTT.

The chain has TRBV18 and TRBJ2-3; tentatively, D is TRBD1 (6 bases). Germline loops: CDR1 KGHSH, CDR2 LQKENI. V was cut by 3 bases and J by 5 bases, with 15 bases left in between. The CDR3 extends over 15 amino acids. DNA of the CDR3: TGTGCCAGCTCACCCGGGACAAATGGAAGAGATACGCAGTATTTT. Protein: CASSPGTNGRDTQYF.

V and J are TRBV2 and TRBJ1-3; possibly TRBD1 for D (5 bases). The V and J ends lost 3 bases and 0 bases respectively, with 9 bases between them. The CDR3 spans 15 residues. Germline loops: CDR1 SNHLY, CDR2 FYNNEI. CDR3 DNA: TGTGCCAGCAGTGAGTTGGGGCCCTCTGGAAACACCATATATTTT. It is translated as CASSELGPSGNTIYF.

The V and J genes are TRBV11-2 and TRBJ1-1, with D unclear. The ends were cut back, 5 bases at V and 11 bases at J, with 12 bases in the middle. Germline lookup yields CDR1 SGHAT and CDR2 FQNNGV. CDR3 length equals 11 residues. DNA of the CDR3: TGTGCCAGCAGCCCACAAGTAGTTGCTTTCTTT. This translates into CASSPQVVAFF. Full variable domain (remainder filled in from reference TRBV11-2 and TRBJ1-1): EAGVAQSPRYKIIEKRQSVAFWCNPISGHATLYWYQQILGQGPKLLIQFQNNGVVDDSQLPKDRFSAERLKGVDSTLKIQPAKLEDSAVYLCASSPQVVAFFGQGTRLTVV.

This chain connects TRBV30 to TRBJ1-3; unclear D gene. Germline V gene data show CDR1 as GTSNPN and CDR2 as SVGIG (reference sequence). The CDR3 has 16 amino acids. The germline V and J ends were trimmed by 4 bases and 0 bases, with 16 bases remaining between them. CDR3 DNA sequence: TGTGCCTGGACCCGGGCCGAAGGACTCTCTGGAAACACCATATATTTT. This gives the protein CAWTRAEGLSGNTIYF.

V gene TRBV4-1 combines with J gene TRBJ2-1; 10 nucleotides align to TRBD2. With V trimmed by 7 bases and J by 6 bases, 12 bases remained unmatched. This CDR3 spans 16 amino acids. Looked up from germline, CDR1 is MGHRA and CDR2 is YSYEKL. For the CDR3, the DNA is TGCGCCAGCAATGCCCTATCAAGCGGGAGGGGCAATGAGCAGTTCTTC. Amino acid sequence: CASNALSSGRGNEQFF.

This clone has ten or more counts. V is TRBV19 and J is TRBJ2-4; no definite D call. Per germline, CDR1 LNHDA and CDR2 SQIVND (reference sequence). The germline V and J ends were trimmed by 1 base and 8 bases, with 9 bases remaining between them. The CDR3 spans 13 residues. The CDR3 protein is CASSIAKRDIQYF. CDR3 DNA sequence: TGTGCCAGTAGTATAGCCAAACGGGACATTCAGTACTTC.

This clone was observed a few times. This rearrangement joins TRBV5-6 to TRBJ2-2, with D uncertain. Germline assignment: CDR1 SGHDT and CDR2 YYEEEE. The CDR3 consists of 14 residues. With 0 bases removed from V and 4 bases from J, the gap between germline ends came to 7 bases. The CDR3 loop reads CASSLGTLTGELFF. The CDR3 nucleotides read TGTGCCAGCAGCTTGGGAACCCTCACCGGGGAGCTGTTTTTT. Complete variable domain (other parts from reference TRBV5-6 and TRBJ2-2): DAGVTQSPTHLIKTRGQQVTLRCSPKSGHDTVSWYQQALGQGPQFIFQYYEEEERQRGNFPDRFSGHQFPNYSSELNVNALLLGDSALYLCASSLGTLTGELFFGEGSRLTVL.

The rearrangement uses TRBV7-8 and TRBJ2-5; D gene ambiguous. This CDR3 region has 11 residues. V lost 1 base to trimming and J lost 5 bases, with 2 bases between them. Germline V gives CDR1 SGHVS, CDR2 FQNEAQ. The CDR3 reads CASSLVETQYF. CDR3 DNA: TGTGCCAGCAGCTTAGTGGAGACCCAGTACTTC.

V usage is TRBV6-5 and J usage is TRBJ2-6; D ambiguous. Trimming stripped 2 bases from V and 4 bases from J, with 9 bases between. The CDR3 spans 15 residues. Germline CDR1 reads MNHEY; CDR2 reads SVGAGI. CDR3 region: CASSYRPTGANVLTF. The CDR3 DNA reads TGTGCCAGCAGTTACAGGCCCACAGGGGCCAACGTCCTGACTTTC.

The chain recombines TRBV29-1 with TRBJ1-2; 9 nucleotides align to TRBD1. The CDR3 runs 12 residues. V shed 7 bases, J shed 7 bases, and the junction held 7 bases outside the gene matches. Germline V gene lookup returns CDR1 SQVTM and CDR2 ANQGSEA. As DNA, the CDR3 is TGCAGCGCCGGGGACAGGGCTTCTGGCTACACCTTC. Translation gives CSAGDRASGYTF.

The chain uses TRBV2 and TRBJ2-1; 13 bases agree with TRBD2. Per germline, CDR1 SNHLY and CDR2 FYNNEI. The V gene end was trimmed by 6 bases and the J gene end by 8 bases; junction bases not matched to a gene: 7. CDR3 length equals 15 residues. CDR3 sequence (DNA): TGTGCCAGCAGCGCGGGACTAGCGGGACGAGATGAGCAGTTCTTC. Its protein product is CASSAGLAGRDEQFF.

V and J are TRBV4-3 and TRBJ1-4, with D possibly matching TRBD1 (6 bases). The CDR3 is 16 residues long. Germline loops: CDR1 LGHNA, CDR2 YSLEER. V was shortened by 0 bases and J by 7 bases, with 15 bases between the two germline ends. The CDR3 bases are TGCGCCAGCAGCCAAGATTTGGGGGCGGTTGGTGAAAAACTGTTTTTT. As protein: CASSQDLGAVGEKLFF.

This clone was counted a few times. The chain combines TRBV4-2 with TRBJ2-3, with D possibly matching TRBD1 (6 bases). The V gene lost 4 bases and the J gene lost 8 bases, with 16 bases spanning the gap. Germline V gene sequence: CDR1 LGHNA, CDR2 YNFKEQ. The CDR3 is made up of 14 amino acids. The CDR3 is CASSRVEAQGTQYF. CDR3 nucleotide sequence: TGTGCCAGCAGCCGGGTTGAGGCACAGGGTACGCAGTATTTT.

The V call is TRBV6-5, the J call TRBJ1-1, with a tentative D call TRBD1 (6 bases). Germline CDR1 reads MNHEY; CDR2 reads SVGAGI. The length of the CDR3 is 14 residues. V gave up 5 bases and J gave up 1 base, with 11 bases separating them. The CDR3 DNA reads TGTGCCAGCAGTACCTTGACAGGGAACACTGAAGCTTTCTTT. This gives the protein CASSTLTGNTEAFF.